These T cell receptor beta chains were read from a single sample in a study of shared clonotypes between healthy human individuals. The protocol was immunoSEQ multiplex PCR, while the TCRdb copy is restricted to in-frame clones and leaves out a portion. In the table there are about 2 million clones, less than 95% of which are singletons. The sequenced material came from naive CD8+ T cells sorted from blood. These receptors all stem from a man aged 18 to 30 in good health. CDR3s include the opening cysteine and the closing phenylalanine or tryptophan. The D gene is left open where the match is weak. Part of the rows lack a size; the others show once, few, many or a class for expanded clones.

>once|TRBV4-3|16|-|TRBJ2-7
CASSQDRSPSSYEQYF
TGCGCCAGCAGCCAAGATCGGTCCCCGAGCTCCTACGAGCAGTACTTC
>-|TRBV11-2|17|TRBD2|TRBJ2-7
CASSLAEAGVGSHEQYF
TGTGCCAGCAGCTTAGCCGAAGCGGGAGTGGGCTCTCACGAGCAGTACTTC
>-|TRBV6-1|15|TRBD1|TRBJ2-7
CASSVETGVLGEQYF
TGTGCCAGCAGTGTGGAGACAGGGGTTTTAGGCGAGCAGTACTTC
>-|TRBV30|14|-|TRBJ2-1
CAWSTSGAYNEQFF
TGTGCCTGGAGTACATCGGGAGCATACAATGAGCAGTTCTTC
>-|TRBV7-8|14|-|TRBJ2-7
CASSISGTFYEQYF
TGTGCCAGCAGCATAAGCGGAACCTTCTACGAGCAGTACTTC
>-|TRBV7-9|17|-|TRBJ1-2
CASSLEGGGYTNYGYTF
TGTGCCAGCAGCTTAGAAGGCGGAGGATATACTAACTATGGCTACACCTTC
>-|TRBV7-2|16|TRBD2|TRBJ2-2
CASSLSGLASTGELFF
TGTGCCAGCAGCCTCTCAGGACTAGCTAGCACCGGGGAGCTGTTTTTT
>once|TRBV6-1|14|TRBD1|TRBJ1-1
CASSHRQGVTEAFF
TGTGCCAGCAGTCACCGTCAGGGGGTGACTGAAGCTTTCTTT
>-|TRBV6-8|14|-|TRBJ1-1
CASGTGIPNTEAFF
TGTGCCAGCGGTACAGGGATCCCGAACACTGAAGCTTTCTTT
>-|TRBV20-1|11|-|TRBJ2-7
CSASEGYEQYF
TGCAGTGCGTCTGAGGGGTACGAGCAGTACTTC
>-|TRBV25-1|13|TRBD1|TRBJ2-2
CASSRTGAGELFF
TGTGCCAGCAGTAGGACAGGGGCCGGGGAGCTGTTTTTT
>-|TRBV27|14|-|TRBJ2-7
CASSLSDTSYEQYF
TGTGCCAGCAGTTTGAGCGATACCTCCTACGAGCAGTACTTC
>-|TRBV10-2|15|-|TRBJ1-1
CASSVMGGGWTEAFF
TGCGCCAGCAGTGTTATGGGAGGGGGATGGACTGAAGCTTTCTTT
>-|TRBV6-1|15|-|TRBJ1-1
CASRPRDGKNTEAFF
TGTGCCAGCAGACCCCGGGACGGAAAGAACACTGAAGCTTTCTTT
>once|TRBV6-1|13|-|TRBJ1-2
CASNVHGSYGYTF
TGTGCCAGCAATGTTCACGGGTCCTATGGCTACACCTTC
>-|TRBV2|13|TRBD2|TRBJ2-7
CASSKASGLEQYF
TGTGCCAGCAGTAAGGCTAGCGGCCTGGAGCAGTACTTC
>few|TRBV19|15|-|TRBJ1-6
CATSSLQGWDSPLHF
TGTGCCACTTCCTCGCTTCAGGGATGGGATTCACCCCTCCACTTT
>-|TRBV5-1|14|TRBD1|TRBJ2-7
CASSLGDSPYEQYF
TGCGCCAGCAGCTTGGGGGACAGCCCCTACGAGCAGTACTTC
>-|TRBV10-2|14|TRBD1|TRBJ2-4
CASLGGDRENIQYF
TGCGCCAGCCTAGGGGGCGACCGGGAAAACATTCAGTACTTC
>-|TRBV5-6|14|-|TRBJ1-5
CASSTGYSNQPQHF
TGTGCCAGCAGCACCGGGTATAGCAATCAGCCCCAGCATTTT
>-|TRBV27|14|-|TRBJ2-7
CASSLKPTGYEQYF
TGTGCCAGCAGTCTCAAGCCCACAGGATACGAGCAGTACTTC
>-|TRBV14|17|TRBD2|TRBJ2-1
CASSQTGLAGFYNEQFF
TGTGCCAGCAGCCAAACCGGGCTAGCGGGGTTCTACAATGAGCAGTTCTTC